This paragraph covers one T cell receptor beta chain sequence. Its antigen is unknown. These data originate in a study of shared clonotypes between healthy human individuals. Study-wide results and caveats: Clonotypes not shared had lower generation probabilities than those common to all four donors.

V shed 1 base and J 1 base; nucleotides not matched to a gene: 2. The CDR3 contains 15 residues. CDR1 and CDR2 (germline): SGHDN, FVKESK. As defined, naive CD8 cells were CD45RO-negative and positively selected for CCR7, with terminally differentiated effector memory CD45RA+ cells excluded. This table comes from immunoSEQ multiplex PCR, and its TCRdb copy is limited to in-frame clones, with some not included. The table has around 700,000 clones, 90% to 95% seen once; the top ten hold about a quarter. The sample taken for sequencing was naive CD8+ T cells sorted from blood. The origin of this receptor is a man aged 30 to 45 in good health. The chain combines TRBV14 with TRBJ2-3; 7 bases line up with TRBD1. CDR3 DNA: TGTGCCAGCAGCCAAGGAAGGGGGCGCACAGATACGCAGTATTTT. Translation: CASSQGRGRTDTQYF.